This T cell receptor beta chain was obtained from a study of blood T cell repertoires in COVID-19. In the study overall: From the United States, Italy and Spain came samples of acute and convalescent COVID-19. PBMCs, B-cell-depleted T cells, or T cells provided the cDNA or gDNA that made up the material.

Original methodology: From reference gene primer amplification, estimates of nucleated cell counts were derived. Produced via immunoSEQ multiplex PCR; TCRdb's table is partial and in-frame only. That table furnishes V, J and clone size, whereas the DNA furnished D and trimming. The data show under 85,000 clones, roughly 90% seen once. Between the trimmed V and J ends, which lost 3 bases and 0 bases, there was a span of 9 bases. The germline V gene encodes CDR1 SGHKS and CDR2 YYEKEE (reference sequence). This CDR3 has 14 residues. The chain has TRBV5-5 and TRBJ1-2; unclear D gene. The sample taken for sequencing was peripheral blood. The sequence was obtained from an elderly man in a cohort sampled during active COVID-19. In nucleotides, the CDR3 is TGTGCCAGCAGCTCCCCGACAACTAACTATGGCTACACCTTC. It yields the protein CASSSPTTNYGYTF. The full variable domain, rest sourced from reference TRBV5-5 and TRBJ1-2, is DAGVTQSPTHLIKTRGQQVTLRCSPISGHKSVSWYQQVLGQGPQFIFQYYEKEERGRGNFPDRFSARQFPNYSSELNVNALLLGDSALYLCASSSPTTNYGYTFGSGTRLTVV.